This T cell receptor beta chain was captured by sequencing in a study of blood T cell repertoires in COVID-19. Looking at the study overall: COVID-19 samples collected from the United States, Italy and Spain covered acute and convalescent phases. T cells, B-cell-depleted T cells, or PBMCs provided the cDNA or gDNA that served as material.

Authors' processing steps: Reference gene primer amplification gave nucleated cell count estimates. Repertoires were generated with immunoSEQ multiplex PCR, while TCRdb's copy carries only in-frame clones and drops some. That table is the source of V, J and clone size, and D and trimming were worked out from the DNA. The table includes more than 60,000 clones, almost 90% detected once. V was clipped by 6 bases and J by 4 bases; unmatched bases: 1. This CDR3 has 12 amino acids. Germline values: CDR1 SQVTM, CDR2 ANQGSEA. The V call is TRBV29-1, the J call TRBJ2-3, with TRBD2 matching over 10 bases. Sample: peripheral blood. This receptor was taken from a man aged 45-60 years with acute or convalescent COVID-19. The CDR3 region has the DNA TGCAGCGTCCTAGCGGGAGCAGATACGCAGTATTTT. Translation gives CSVLAGADTQYF.